This is a list of T cell receptor beta chains from one sample in a study of blood T cell repertoires in COVID-19. Data came from immunoSEQ multiplex PCR; TCRdb stores just in-frame clones and leaves some out. The repertoire includes roughly 14,000 clones, 90% of them detected once, and 8.1% sits in the top ten. The sequenced material came from peripheral blood. The source of these receptors is a human donor in a cohort sampled during active COVID-19. Each CDR3 is given with its conserved first and last residue. The D gene is left open where the match is weak. Only some rows state a clone size, as once, few, many or a class for expanded clones.

len	v_gene	d_gene	j_gene	abundance	CDR3aa	CDR3nt
15	TRBV19	NA	TRBJ1-5	few	CASSIGQVLNQPQHF	TGTGCCAGTAGTATAGGACAGGTCCTCAATCAGCCCCAGCATTTT
14	TRBV18	TRBD1	TRBJ1-4	NA	CASSATGGREKLFF	TGTGCCAGCTCAGCGACAGGGGGCAGAGAAAAACTGTTTTTT
16	TRBV10-3	TRBD1	TRBJ1-2	NA	CAISEPVAQGDYGYTF	TGTGCCATCAGTGAACCCGTTGCGCAGGGGGACTATGGCTACACCTTC
14	TRBV30	TRBD2	TRBJ2-2	NA	CAWSWGGFTGELFF	TGTGCCTGGAGTTGGGGGGGTTTCACCGGGGAGCTGTTTTTT
14	TRBV29-1	TRBD1	TRBJ1-2	NA	CSVESWTGNYGYTF	TGCAGCGTTGAAAGCTGGACAGGGAACTATGGCTACACCTTC
13	TRBV28	NA	TRBJ2-7	NA	CASSPLRQSEQYF	TGTGCCAGCAGCCCTCTTAGACAGTCAGAGCAGTACTTC
19	TRBV7-9	TRBD1	TRBJ1-5	NA	CASSLAGGQGGNSNQPQHF	TGTGCCAGCAGCTTAGCCGGGGGACAGGGGGGTAATAGCAATCAGCCCCAGCATTTT
11	TRBV10-3	NA	TRBJ2-7	once	CATTSGYEQYF	TGTGCCACCACGTCCGGCTACGAGCAGTACTTC
16	TRBV19	TRBD1	TRBJ2-5	NA	CASSTRTGAFGETQYF	TGTGCCAGTAGTACCCGGACAGGGGCGTTCGGAGAGACCCAGTACTTC
15	TRBV2	NA	TRBJ1-1	NA	CASNRELIMNTEAFF	TGTGCCAGCAACCGGGAGCTTATAATGAACACTGAAGCTTTCTTT
13	TRBV6-5	NA	TRBJ2-1	NA	CASSYSRSGEQFF	TGTGCCAGCAGTTACTCGAGAAGCGGTGAGCAGTTCTTC
12	TRBV10-3	NA	TRBJ2-1	once	CAIWAGLSEQFF	TGTGCCATCTGGGCGGGACTCTCTGAGCAGTTCTTC
14	TRBV11-2	NA	TRBJ1-2	NA	CASSLDGGIYGYTF	TGTGCCAGCAGCTTAGACGGGGGGATCTATGGCTACACCTTC
17	TRBV28	TRBD1	TRBJ1-3	NA	CASSLTGTGAFGNTIYF	TGTGCCAGCAGTTTGACCGGGACAGGGGCCTTCGGAAACACCATATATTTT
13	TRBV19	NA	TRBJ1-2	NA	CASNAGLHYGYTF	TGTGCCAGTAATGCGGGTCTGCACTATGGCTACACCTTC
14	TRBV6-5	TRBD2	TRBJ2-7	NA	CASSLGRVKYEQYF	TGTGCCAGCAGTTTGGGGAGGGTTAAATACGAGCAGTACTTC
18	TRBV28	TRBD1	TRBJ1-2	NA	CASSPPSGLGQGAVGYTF	TGTGCCAGCAGTCCTCCTTCCGGTCTGGGACAGGGGGCTGTAGGCTACACCTTC
16	TRBV6-6	NA	TRBJ1-2	NA	CASSGLGQKPNYGYTF	TGTGCCAGCAGTGGCCTGGGGCAGAAACCTAACTATGGCTACACCTTC